This T cell receptor beta chain was recovered during a study of identical twins listed by TCRdb under 2016. Regarding the complete study: To test whether fetal clonotypes persist, the study used deep sequencing on TCR alpha and beta repertoires from monozygotic twins, unrelated adults of various ages, and cord blood. To rule out contamination, the twin experiments were replicated at different times with different library preparation protocols.

The research as a whole found: Excess twin sharing in beta out-of-frame sequences was weaker because fewer shared sequences lowered the signal-to-noise ratio. Conclusions relied on cross-sectional statistical analysis, since the same donors could not be followed over many years. Fewer insertions were carried by abundant cord blood beta clonotypes, a similar but weaker trend appeared in young adult naive repertoires, and no such trend appeared in memory repertoires. In monozygotic twins, out-of-frame TCR alpha sharing was systematically underestimated by recombination models, although the models agreed with sharing between unrelated individuals. Zero-insertion analyses could be partly confounded by invariant T cells such as MAIT and iNKT, though diverse VJ usage argued against such confounding for most clonotypes. Compared with coincidental sharing between unrelated individuals, out-of-frame TCR alpha sequences shared between twins showed an excess of sequences with low generation probability.

Receptors were amplified or captured by 5' RACE. TCRdb shows the sequencer as Illumina HiSeq 2000. A universal primer binding site was added through template switching, and the final cDNA carried a unique molecular identifier so that TCR cDNA molecules could be counted accurately. Specific primers in the conserved constant-segment region were used to synthesize first-strand cDNA for the TCR alpha and beta chains. To control for contamination, every cDNA library carried two barcodes: a SMART-Mk sample barcode plus Illumina barcodes. TruSeq adapter sequences and Illumina sample barcodes were added in two successive PCR steps. Sequencing of the TCR alpha and beta cDNA libraries was done on the Illumina HiSeq platform using custom primers. The original methods were these. MiGEC was used to process raw reads and extract unique molecular identifiers, and MiXCR was used to find CDR3 positions. Recombination models were inferred per individual with the repgenHMM and IGoR tools using an EM algorithm. The tcR package in R was used for shared clonotype analysis, with sharing normalized by the product of cloneset sizes. To study raw recombination without the effects of thymic and clonal selection, out-of-frame nonproductive sequences were analyzed. The raw public data were reprocessed by TCRdb itself: fastp quality trimming at Q25, MiXCR clonotype calling, in-frame beta chains only. Every distinct CDR3 protein forms one entry, paired with its most common genes and DNA. These V and J calls derive from TCRdb rather than the authors' analysis. Counted in this sample were some 690,000 distinct CDR3 sequences; approximately 21% of them appeared once. Clones ranked in the top ten supply about 4.5% of the sample.

Details on this clonotype: Its antigen target is currently unknown. Base qualities are missing; no much larger clone stands one base away.

The CDR1 and CDR2 encoded by the germline V gene (reference sequence) are DFQATT and SNEGSKA. From its cysteine to its phenylalanine, the CDR3 spans 19 amino acids. The CDR3 DNA has 57 bases and is translated from base 1. V is cut back by 1 base and J by 0 bases, with 6 bases in the junction unmatched. Only healthy Caucasian donors were included. Three pairs of female monozygotic twins, all aged roughly 18 to 30 years, made up the twin cohort. Peripheral blood mononuclear cells were the source from which RNA for the TCR libraries was isolated. The sample was also linked to a second study, of T cells expressing NK-cell markers. The other study reports the following: In sorted CD3+CD56+NKG2C+, CD3+CD56+NKG2C- and CD3+CD56-NKG2C+ T-cell subsets from eight donors, TCR beta-chain repertoires were profiled. Among the eight sequenced donors, only one was HCMV-seronegative, while the other seven were HCMV-seropositive. In several experiments an anti-gammadeltaTCR antibody was added to restrict sorting to alphabetaTCR-expressing T cells. In five to seven donors, the dominant CD3+CD56+NKG2C+ clonotypes were among the top 10 CD8+ clonotypes and accounted for about 1.0-8% of CD8+ T cells. Those dominant clonotypes were again the most abundant among CD3+CD56-NKG2C+ cells in a handful of donors, at about 28.3-65%. Whether the expanded NKG2C-expressing T cell clones were specific for HCMV antigens remained unclear. The eight sequenced donors were randomly selected healthy volunteers, three men and five women. HCMV-specific IgG was detected in serum with a commercial ELISA kit to determine HCMV serostatus. For a handful of donors, bulk peripheral blood T-cell repertoires were additionally sequenced from unsorted PBMC. MIGEC was used to demultiplex reads and group reads by UMI, and MiTCR was used to assemble and quantify clonotypes. Only TCR cDNA sequences supported by at least two reads were kept to exclude erroneous sequences. The tcR package was used for downstream repertoire analysis, and clonotypes were matched between fractions using CDR3 nucleotide sequence together with V segment. VDJmatch was used to annotate antigen specificity against VDJdb, with one amino acid substitution allowed in CDR3.

Sequencing input: PBMCs. The origin of this receptor is a woman aged 18-29 years in good health. Recombination joined TRBV20-1 with TRBJ2-1, and 16 bases in between align with TRBD2. The CDR3 here reads CSARVGTSGRDNSYNEQFF. The nucleotide sequence reads as follows: TGCAGTGCTAGAGTTGGGACTAGCGGGAGGGATAACTCCTACAATGAGCAGTTCTTC.